The 26 T cell receptor beta chains below come from one sample, sequenced in a study of yellow fever vaccine responses in identical twins. TCRdb used MiXCR to reprocess the RT-PCR reads, holding one entry per CDR3 protein. The sample lists thousands of distinct CDR3 sequences, 70% to 90% occurring once. The starting material was T cells from blood (PBMCs), unsorted or a sorted subset (not recorded which), obtained before or after yellow fever vaccination (not recorded which). These receptors were obtained from a woman aged 18-29 years who received the yellow fever vaccine.

CDR3 region: CASSFLFYSPLHF. In nucleotides, the CDR3 is TGTGCCAGCAGTTTTCTCTTTTATTCACCCCTCCACTTT. The V and J genes are TRBV6-5 and TRBJ1-6; unclear D gene. Trimming removed 4 bases from V and 8 bases from J, with 9 bases in between. The CDR3 length is 13 residues. The germline V gene has CDR1 MNHEY and CDR2 SVGAGI.

This clonotype was found once. This rearrangement joins TRBV4-2 to TRBJ2-7; 8 bases align to TRBD2. CDR3 length equals 17 residues. Germline trimming cut 2 bases from V and 4 bases from J; bases unmatched to any gene: 13. Germline V gene data show CDR1 as LGHNA and CDR2 as YNFKEQ. The CDR3 is CASSQSGTGTRHYEQYF. CDR3 sequence (DNA): TGTGCCAGCAGCCAATCCGGGACCGGGACTAGACATTACGAGCAGTACTTC.

V gene TRBV27 combines with J gene TRBJ1-2; no clear D gene. V was clipped by 3 bases and J by 2 bases, with 7 bases between them. Germline V lookup: CDR1 MNHEY, CDR2 SMNVEV (reference sequence). This CDR3 contains 13 residues. CDR3: CASSFDTNYGYTF. In nucleotides, the CDR3 is TGTGCCAGCAGTTTCGACACAAACTATGGCTACACCTTC.

The gene calls are TRBV7-2 and TRBJ2-1; D is unclear. The CDR3 totals 15 residues. Germline CDR1 reads SGHTA; CDR2 reads FQGNSA. V gave up 5 bases and J gave up 0 bases, with 11 bases separating them. DNA for the CDR3: TGTGCCAGCAGCCCTACCTTTAGCTCCTACAATGAGCAGTTCTTC. Encoded protein: CASSPTFSSYNEQFF.

The chain uses TRBV20-1 and TRBJ2-1; the D gene is possibly TRBD1 (5 bases). Trimming removed 6 bases at V and 8 bases at J, with 8 bases between. The CDR3 runs to 10 residues. The germline V gene has CDR1 DFQATT and CDR2 SNEGSKA (reference sequence). The CDR3 DNA reads TGCAGTGCCAGGGAACATGAGCAGTTCTTC. Protein: CSAREHEQFF.

The chain couples TRBV27 to TRBJ2-1; TRBD2 matches 8 bases. The CDR3 loop spans 15 amino acids. The trim removed 5 bases at V and 3 bases at J, leaving 6 bases unmatched. The germline gives CDR1 MNHEY, CDR2 SMNVEV (reference sequence). The CDR3 loop reads CASSPGRGFYNEQFF. CDR3 bases: TGTGCCAGCAGTCCCGGGAGGGGATTCTACAATGAGCAGTTCTTC.

The chain is built from TRBV28 and TRBJ1-3; D uncertain. This CDR3 spans 16 amino acids. Trimming cost V 2 bases and J 2 bases, with 13 bases left between them. Germline V gives CDR1 MDHEN, CDR2 SYDVKM. The DNA of the CDR3 is TGTGCCAGCAGTTTAGAGGAGCTTAGGACTGGAAACACCATATATTTT. Translated, it gives CASSLEELRTGNTIYF.

This chain connects TRBV20-1 to TRBJ1-3, with TRBD1 as a possible D gene (5 bases). The CDR3 spans 14 residues. The V gene lost 3 bases and the J gene lost 0 bases, with 9 bases spanning the gap. Germline lookup yields CDR1 DFQATT and CDR2 SNEGSKA (reference sequence). The CDR3 DNA reads TGCAGTGCTAGGGACATGAGCTCTGGAAACACCATATATTTT. Its translation is CSARDMSSGNTIYF.

The gene calls are TRBV6-5 and TRBJ2-1; TRBD2 aligns across 8 bases. The ends lost 0 bases at V and 0 bases at J; junction bases unmatched: 4. Germline V gene data show CDR1 as MNHEY and CDR2 as SVGAGI. CDR3 length: 17 residues. The CDR3: CASSYSLSGSSYNEQFF. The CDR3 DNA sequence: TGTGCCAGCAGTTACTCGCTCAGCGGGAGCTCCTACAATGAGCAGTTCTTC.

V usage is TRBV27 and J usage is TRBJ2-5; D remains ambiguous. CDR1 MNHEY and CDR2 SMNVEV come from the germline V gene (reference sequence). Trimming removed 6 bases at V and 1 base at J, with 12 bases between. There are 14 residues in the CDR3. In DNA, the CDR3 is TGTGCCAGCAGACCCCGCGGCACCCAAGAGACCCAGTACTTC. Amino acid sequence: CASRPRGTQETQYF.

This clonotype showed up just once. V usage is TRBV9 and J usage is TRBJ1-1; the D is unclear. The V end was cut by 3 bases, the J end by 4 bases, with 10 bases between. Per germline, CDR1 SGDLS and CDR2 YYNGEE. The CDR3 has 13 amino acids. The CDR3: CASSGAFSTEAFF. The DNA for the CDR3 is TGTGCCAGCAGCGGTGCTTTCTCCACTGAAGCTTTCTTT. Drawing the rest from reference TRBV9 and TRBJ1-1, the complete variable domain is DSGVTQTPKHLITATGQRVTLRCSPRSGDLSVYWYQQSLDQGLQFLIQYYNGEERAKGNILERFSAQQFPDLHSELNLSSLELGDSALYFCASSGAFSTEAFFGQGTRLTVV.

The chain recombines TRBV28 with TRBJ2-3; the D gene is possibly TRBD2 (6 bases). V was shortened by 2 bases and J by 5 bases, with 11 bases between the two germline ends. CDR3 length: 14 residues. Looked up from germline, CDR1 is MDHEN and CDR2 is SYDVKM. Here the CDR3 DNA reads TGTGCCAGCAGTTTAGATAGGGGAGGAGATACGCAGTATTTT. Encoded protein: CASSLDRGGDTQYF.

Written as DNA, the CDR3 is TGCGCCAGCAGTGAGTCGAGATCCTGGGGATCCTACAATGAGCAGTTCTTC. Encoded protein: CASSESRSWGSYNEQFF. J is TRBJ2-1 and V is TRBV10-1; D is undetermined. Germline V gene sequence: CDR1 WNHNN, CDR2 SYGVQD (reference sequence). V lost 0 bases to trimming and J lost 1 base, with 13 bases between them. This CDR3 is built from 17 residues.

V is TRBV6-2 or TRBV6-3 and J is TRBJ2-7, with 11 bases matching TRBD2. The CDR3 covers 15 residues. CDR1 and CDR2 from the germline V gene are MNHEY and SVGEGT. V was clipped by 4 bases and J by 3 bases; unmatched bases: 5. The chain's CDR3 is CASSSPTSGSYEQYF. DNA of the CDR3: TGTGCCAGCAGTTCCCCAACTAGCGGGAGCTACGAGCAGTACTTC.

This chain links TRBV7-1 with TRBJ2-3; TRBD1 aligns across 8 bases. TRBV7-1 is annotated as an ORF whose role is uncertain. Trimming removed 5 bases from V and 2 bases from J; junction bases left unmatched: 18. This CDR3 region has 19 residues. CDR3 protein: CASSAGQGPITQYTDTQYF. The CDR3 DNA reads TGTGCCAGCAGCGCAGGACAGGGACCCATCACCCAATACACAGATACGCAGTATTTT.

The chain employs TRBV24-1 and TRBJ2-5; D may be TRBD1 (7 bases). The V end lost 5 bases, the J end lost 5 bases, and 14 bases lay between the germline ends. Germline CDR1 reads KGHDR; CDR2 reads SFDVKD. The CDR3 is 14 residues long. This CDR3 reads CATSGGAGGETQYF. Here the CDR3 DNA reads TGTGCCACCAGTGGCGGGGCAGGGGGGGAGACCCAGTACTTC.

The chain is built from TRBV10-1 and TRBJ2-7; the match to TRBD1 covers 9 bases. The CDR3 runs to 15 residues. The germline gives CDR1 WNHNN, CDR2 SYGVQD (reference sequence). The trim removed 3 bases at V and 1 base at J, leaving 4 bases unmatched. CDR3 in amino acids: CASSERGQGSYEQYF. In DNA form, the CDR3 reads TGCGCCAGCAGTGAACGGGGACAGGGATCCTACGAGCAGTACTTC.

The chain carries TRBV24-1 and TRBJ2-7, with D perhaps being TRBD1 or TRBD2 (6 bases each). Trimming shortened V by 6 bases and J by 6 bases, and 8 bases separated the two germline ends. From germline, CDR1 is KGHDR and CDR2 SFDVKD. The length of the CDR3 is 11 residues. CDR3 in amino acids: CATSRGLEQYF. Here the CDR3 DNA reads TGTGCCACCAGTCGGGGGCTCGAGCAGTACTTC.

The chain couples TRBV13 to TRBJ1-2; tentatively, D is TRBD1 (6 bases). The CDR3 totals 15 residues. The V gene lost 5 bases and the J gene lost 1 base, with 14 bases spanning the gap. The germline V gene has CDR1 PRHDT and CDR2 FYEKMQ (reference sequence). The CDR3 bases are TGTGCCAGCAGCCCACAGGGTGAGGGTAACTATGGCTACACCTTC. Translated, it gives CASSPQGEGNYGYTF.

The chain uses TRBV12-3 or TRBV12-4 and TRBJ2-1; D might be TRBD2 (6 bases). This CDR3 has 16 residues. V was shortened by 3 bases and J by 1 base, with 13 bases between the two germline ends. CDR3 nucleotide sequence: TGTGCCAGCAGTTTGCGGCTAGCGAGGTCCTACAATGAGCAGTTCTTC. Translated, it gives CASSLRLARSYNEQFF.

This clonotype was seen only once. The CDR3 ends on some other residue instead of the conserved phenylalanine or tryptophan, so this is likely a read error. V usage is TRBV11-1 and J usage is TRBJ2-7, with TRBD1 matching 7 bases. Per germline, CDR1 SGHAT and CDR2 FQDESV (reference sequence). Trimming cost V 1 base and J 2 bases; bases outside gene matches: 14. The CDR3 runs 18 residues. The chain's CDR3 is CASSLVALWGQRTYEQYN. In DNA, the CDR3 is TGTGCCAGCAGCTTAGTAGCTCTTTGGGGACAGAGGACCTACGAGCAGTACAAC.

This clonotype has just a few counts. J is TRBJ2-3 and V is TRBV24-1; D is perhaps TRBD1 (5 bases). Trimming pared 5 bases from V and 5 bases from J, leaving 7 bases between. The CDR3 covers 12 residues. The germline V gene has CDR1 KGHDR and CDR2 SFDVKD. The CDR3 spells CATSGQGDTQYF. CDR3 sequence (DNA): TGTGCCACCAGTGGGCAGGGAGATACGCAGTATTTT.

The V and J genes are TRBV5-4 and TRBJ1-5, with 12 bases aligning to TRBD1. Trimming cost V 3 bases and J 6 bases; bases outside gene matches: 4. The CDR3 runs 15 residues. Germline CDR1 SGHNT, CDR2 YYREEE (reference sequence). The CDR3 sequence is CASSWDRGRLQPQHF. CDR3 coding DNA: TGTGCCAGCAGCTGGGACAGGGGGCGCCTTCAGCCCCAGCATTTT.

The genes are TRBV6-1 and TRBJ2-5; 7 bases are shared with TRBD2. Germline V gene lookup returns CDR1 MNHNS and CDR2 SASEGT. The CDR3 is 16 residues long. Trimming cost V 6 bases and J 1 base; bases outside gene matches: 11. The CDR3 spells CASRRTSAGIQETQYF. The CDR3 nucleotides are TGTGCCAGCAGGAGAACTAGCGCCGGTATCCAAGAGACCCAGTACTTC.

V and J are TRBV18 and TRBJ2-1, with D unresolved. The V gene lost 2 bases and the J gene lost 9 bases, with 23 bases spanning the gap. The CDR3 is 17 amino acids. Germline CDR1 and CDR2: KGHSH and LQKENI. The CDR3 DNA reads TGTGCCAGCTCACCAGACTCTTGGGGTGGCCGATACGCTGAGCAGTTCTTC. It specifies CASSPDSWGGRYAEQFF.

This chain connects TRBV10-3 to TRBJ2-2; D is perhaps TRBD2 (7 bases). V was trimmed by 10 bases and J by 3 bases, leaving 15 bases between them. The CDR3 is made up of 14 amino acids. Germline V CDR1 and CDR2: ENHRY, SYGVKD. The CDR3 loop reads CATRAGADTGELFF. DNA for the CDR3: TGTGCCACTCGGGCGGGGGCCGACACCGGGGAGCTGTTTTTT.